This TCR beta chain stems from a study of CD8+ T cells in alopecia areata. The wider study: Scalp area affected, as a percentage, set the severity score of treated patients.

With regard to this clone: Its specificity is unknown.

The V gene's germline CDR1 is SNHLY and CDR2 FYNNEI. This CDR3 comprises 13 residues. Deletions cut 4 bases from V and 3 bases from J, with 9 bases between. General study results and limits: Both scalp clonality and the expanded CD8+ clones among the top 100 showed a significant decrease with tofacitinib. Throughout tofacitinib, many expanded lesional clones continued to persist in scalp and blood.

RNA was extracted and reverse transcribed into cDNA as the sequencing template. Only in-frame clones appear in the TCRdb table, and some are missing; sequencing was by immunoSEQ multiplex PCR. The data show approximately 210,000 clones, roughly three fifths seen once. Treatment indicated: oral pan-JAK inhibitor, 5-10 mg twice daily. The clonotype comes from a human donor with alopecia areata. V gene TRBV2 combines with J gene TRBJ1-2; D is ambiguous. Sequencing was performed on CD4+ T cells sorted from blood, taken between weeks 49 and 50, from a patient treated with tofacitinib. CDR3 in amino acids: CASSAGEDYGYTF. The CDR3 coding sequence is TGTGCCAGCAGTGCTGGGGAGGACTATGGCTACACCTTC.